The T cell receptor beta chain under discussion was sequenced for a study of blood T cell repertoires in COVID-19. Study context: Donors in the United States, Italy and Spain gave samples during acute or convalescent COVID-19. PBMCs, B-cell-depleted T cells, or T cells were the source of the cDNA or gDNA that made up the material.

Original handling: Amplifying reference gene primers gave estimates of nucleated cell counts. This table comes from immunoSEQ multiplex PCR, and its TCRdb copy is limited to in-frame clones, with some not included. For V, J and clone size, that table is used; D and trimming come from the DNA. Here the sample spans roughly 200,000 clones, approximately 85% being singletons. Cohorts were determined from participant-reported clinical history. This clone was counted once. This CDR3 is 14 amino acids long. Germline V gene lookup returns CDR1 SGHAT and CDR2 FQNNGV. Trimming took 5 bases from V and 7 from J; bases not matched to a gene: 7.

The TCR sequence derives from a man aged 40-55 years who had recovered from COVID-19. Source material: PBMCs or T cells enriched from blood (not recorded which). The chain couples TRBV11-2 to TRBJ1-5; 8 nucleotides line up with TRBD1. Written as DNA, the CDR3 is TGTGCCAGCAGCACAGGGACAGGTGGCCAGCCCCAGCATTTT. This encodes CASSTGTGGQPQHF.